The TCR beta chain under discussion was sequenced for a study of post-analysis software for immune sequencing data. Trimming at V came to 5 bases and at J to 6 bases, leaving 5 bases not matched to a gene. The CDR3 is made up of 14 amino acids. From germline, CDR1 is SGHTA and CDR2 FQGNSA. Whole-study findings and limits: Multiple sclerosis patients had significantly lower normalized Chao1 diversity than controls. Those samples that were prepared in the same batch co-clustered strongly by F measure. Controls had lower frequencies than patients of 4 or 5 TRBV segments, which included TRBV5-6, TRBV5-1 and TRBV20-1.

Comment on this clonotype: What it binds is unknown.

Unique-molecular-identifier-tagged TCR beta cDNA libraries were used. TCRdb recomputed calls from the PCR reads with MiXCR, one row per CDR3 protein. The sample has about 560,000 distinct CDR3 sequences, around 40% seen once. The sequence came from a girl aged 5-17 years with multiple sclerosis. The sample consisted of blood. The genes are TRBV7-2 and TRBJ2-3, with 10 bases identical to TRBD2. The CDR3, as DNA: TGTGCCAGCAGCAAGAGCGGGGGGGAGGATACGCAGTATTTT. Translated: CASSKSGGEDTQYF.